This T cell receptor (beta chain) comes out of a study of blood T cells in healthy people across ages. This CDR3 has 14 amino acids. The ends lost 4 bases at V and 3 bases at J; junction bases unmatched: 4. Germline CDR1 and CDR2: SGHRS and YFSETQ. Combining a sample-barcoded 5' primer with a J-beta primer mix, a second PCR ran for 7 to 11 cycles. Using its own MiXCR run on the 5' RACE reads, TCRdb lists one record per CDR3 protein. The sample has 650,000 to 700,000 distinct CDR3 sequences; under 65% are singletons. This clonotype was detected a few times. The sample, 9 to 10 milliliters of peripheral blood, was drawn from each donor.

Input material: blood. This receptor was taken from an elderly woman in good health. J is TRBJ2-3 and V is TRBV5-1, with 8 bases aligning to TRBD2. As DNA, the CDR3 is TGCGCCAGCAGCGGTGAGCGGGGGACAGATACGCAGTATTTT. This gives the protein CASSGERGTDTQYF.